This T cell receptor beta chain was captured by sequencing in a study of CXCR3-negative and CXCR3-positive naive CD8 T cells. With respect to this clonotype: Antigen specificity is unknown.

TRB cDNA libraries were made by UMI-labeled 5' RACE. For each CDR3 protein, TCRdb gives one entry from its re-call of the 5' RACE reads, without DNA. The sample totals about 120,000 distinct CDR3 sequences. The study's findings and limits: Naive cells positive for CXCR3 carried more hydrophobic TRB CDR3s than CXCR3-negative ones. Naive cells that were CXCR3-negative or CXCR3-positive used TRBV-TRBJ genes alike, while memory cells diverged.

CD45RO-CCR7+CD27+CD95- marked naive CD8+ T cells. The sequenced material came from naive CXCR3+ CD8+ T cells from blood. Subset of the sample: CD45RO-CCR7+CD27+CD95- naive CD8+ T cells expressing CXCR3 (TNR3+). The receptor was derived from a human donor in good health. Some clones in this sample may be carry-over from other donors' samples.

CDR3 sequence reads: CASSFSPAGGIEQFF. The chain joins TRBV28 to TRBJ2-1; lacking DNA, the TRBD2 call made by TCRdb goes unchecked. CDR1 and CDR2 (germline): MDHEN, SYDVKM. There are 15 residues in the CDR3.